These T cell receptor beta chains were read from a single sample in a study of T cell responses to AZD1222 COVID-19 vaccine. Some clones are missing from TCRdb's copy, which holds only in-frame ones; the method was immunoSEQ multiplex PCR. The table has under 200,000 clones, 92% seen once. The source material was peripheral blood, sampled on day 0 of MenACWY control vaccination. All receptors derive from an adult in good health. CDR3s include the opening cysteine and the closing phenylalanine or tryptophan.

V gene | CDR3 protein
TRBV30 | CACSYSAGVRGETQYF
TRBV19 | CASSLKTGHYSGNTIYF
TRBV7-9 | CASSSGGDYTF
TRBV4-2 | CASSQERLAGGPVDNEQFF
TRBV30 | CAWGRQGFGTEAFF
TRBV24-1 | CATSGRVPQSNQPQHF
TRBV7-8 | CASSFVRAITETQYF
TRBV7-8 | CASSATYRGGKNFNYEQYF
TRBV20-1 | CSVQGMTEAFF
TRBV15 | CATGPESTNEKLFF
TRBV9 | CASSNGVNTGELFF
TRBV19 | CASSIVDRAFF
TRBV7-2 | CASSWPGLAGETDTQYF
TRBV6-6 | CASSSSGTDSPLHF
TRBV9 | CASSASGGGGPTDTQYF
TRBV7-9 | CASSLEGTNTGELFF
TRBV5-6 | CASSTPSSGTPYEQYF
TRBV9 | CASSTGLSTSTDTQYF
TRBV5-1 | CASSLGQGPYNEQFF
TRBV5-1 | CASRPSGAETQYF
TRBV28 | CASSLLGQPQHF
TRBV7-9 | CASSLVGGTYNEQFF
TRBV30 | CAWSGIRSSGSNQPQHF
TRBV7-2 | CASSWTSGSNEQFF
TRBV6-5 | CASGRSVNTEAFF
TRBV7-9 | CASSLGAGINGGYTF
TRBV7-3 | CASSQTWALRGYEQYF
TRBV5-1 | CASSFESEQFF
TRBV9 | CASSVARDSGPPYNEQFF
TRBV18 | CASSLRGAIAEAFF
TRBV9 | CASSVALEILHGYTF
TRBV5-5 | CASSPPGYYEAFF
TRBV14 | CASSQGREPQHF
TRBV11-3 | CASSLSDPGETQYF
TRBV10-3 | CAIKESLGMKQFF
TRBV2 | CASRRTSGRGEQFF
TRBV14 | CASSQFGQGEQFF
TRBV27 | CASSFAGNEQFF
TRBV5-1 | CASSLAGVIDTQYF
TRBV9 | CASSVFRGPGTSGRAAEQFF
TRBV2 | CASSRDGANEKLFF
TRBV6-6 | CASSQRGEQYF
TRBV7-3 | CASSFRDGNEAFF
TRBV3-1/TRBV3-2 | CASSQGSGINTEAFF
TRBV24-1 | CAIGLAGYNEQFF
TRBV9 | CASSQSPTGVFPYEQYF
TRBV11-2 | CASSSHTKGAFF
TRBV7-2 | CASSFGWYNEQFF
TRBV27 | CARNSGGDSGNTIYF
TRBV11-3 | CASSTVGEAFF
TRBV24-1 | CATGDGPYGYTF
TRBV7-9 | CASSVDRGKQFF
TRBV11-2 | CASSLPGLGEQYF
TRBV13 | CATSTGTGANTGELFF
TRBV7-2 | CASSSTGSGLDEQFF
TRBV30 | CAWSTGGLDTQYF
TRBV3-1/TRBV3-2 | CASSHGTVVSYEQYF